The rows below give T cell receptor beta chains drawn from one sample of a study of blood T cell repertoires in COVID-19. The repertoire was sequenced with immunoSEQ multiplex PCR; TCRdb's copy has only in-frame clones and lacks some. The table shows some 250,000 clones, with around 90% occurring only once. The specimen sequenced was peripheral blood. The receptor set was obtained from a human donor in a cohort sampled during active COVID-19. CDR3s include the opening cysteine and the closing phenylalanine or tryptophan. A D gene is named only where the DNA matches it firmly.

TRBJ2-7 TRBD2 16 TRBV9 CASSAGPGLAGYEQYF
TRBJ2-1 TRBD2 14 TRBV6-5 CASSLNPLAGGQFF
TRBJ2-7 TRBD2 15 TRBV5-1 CASTGTSGGAGEQYF
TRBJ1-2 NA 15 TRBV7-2 CASSLDREGGDGYTF
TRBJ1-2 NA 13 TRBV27 CASSLRGDYGYTF
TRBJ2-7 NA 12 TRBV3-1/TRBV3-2 CASSHSTRQQYF
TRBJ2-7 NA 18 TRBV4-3 CASSRNPKWPGELYEQYF
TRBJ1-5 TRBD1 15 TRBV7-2 CASSGGQVRNQPQHF
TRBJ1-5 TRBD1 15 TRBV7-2 CASRQGQGADQPQHF
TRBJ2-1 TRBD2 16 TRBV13 CASRDPTSGGADEQFF
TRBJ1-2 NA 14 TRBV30 CAWGEGTLSYGYTF
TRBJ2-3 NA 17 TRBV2 CASSGGETSSGTDTQYF
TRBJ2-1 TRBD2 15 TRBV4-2 CASSQVLAGGPEQFF
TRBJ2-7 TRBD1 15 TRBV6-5 CASSPGQGLTYEQYF
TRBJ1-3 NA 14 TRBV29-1 CSVEDSHSGNTIYF
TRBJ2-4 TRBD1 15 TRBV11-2 CASSLGRQGENIQYF
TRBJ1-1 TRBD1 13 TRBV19 CASSTTGRTEAFF
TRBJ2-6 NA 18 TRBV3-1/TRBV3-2 CASSQQQTGWNGANVLTF
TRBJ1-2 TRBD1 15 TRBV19 CASSIEGTGNYGYTF
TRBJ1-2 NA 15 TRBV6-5 CASSYSRRAGYGYTF
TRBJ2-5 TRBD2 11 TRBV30 CALGRGETQYF
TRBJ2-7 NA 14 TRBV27 CASSFRRGRDEQYF
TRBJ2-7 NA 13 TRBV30 CAWSVEVSYEQYF
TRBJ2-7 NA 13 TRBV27 CASSSPQGSKQYF
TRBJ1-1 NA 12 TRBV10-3 CATTRGNTEAFF
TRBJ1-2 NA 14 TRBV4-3 CASSQDHLAYGYTF
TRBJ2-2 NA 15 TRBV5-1 CASSLGDSLPGELFF
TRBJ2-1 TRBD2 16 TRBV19 CASSASGGSYINEQFF
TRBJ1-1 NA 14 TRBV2 CASSDVVGNTEAFF
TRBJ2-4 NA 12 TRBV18 CASSPGGGIQYF
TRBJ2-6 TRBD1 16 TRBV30 CAWIWQGASGANVLTF
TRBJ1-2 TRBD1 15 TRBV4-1 CASSQQTGAGYGYTF
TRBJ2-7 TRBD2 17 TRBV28 CASNFGVGIAGVGEQYF
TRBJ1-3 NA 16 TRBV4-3 CASSQDQVVSGNTIYF
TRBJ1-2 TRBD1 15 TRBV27 CASSLSRTGAYGYTF
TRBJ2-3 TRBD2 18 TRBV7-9 CASSPTSGDLSSTDTQYF
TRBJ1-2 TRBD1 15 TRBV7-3 CASRTGTGGTDGYTF
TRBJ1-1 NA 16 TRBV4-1 CASSQASSRVNTEAFF
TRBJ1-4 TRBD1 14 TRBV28 CASSFGQGDEKLFF
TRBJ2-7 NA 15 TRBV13 CASNRRGSPLHEQYF
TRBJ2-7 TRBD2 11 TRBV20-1 CSARGLAEQYF
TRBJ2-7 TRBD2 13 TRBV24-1 CATSAAGGNEQYF
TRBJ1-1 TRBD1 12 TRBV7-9 CSGGKINTEAFF
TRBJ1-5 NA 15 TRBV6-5 CAAKGGGYSNQPQHF
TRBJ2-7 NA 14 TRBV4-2 CASSQDRGFSEQYF
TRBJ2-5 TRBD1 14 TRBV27 CASSEQGSGETQYF
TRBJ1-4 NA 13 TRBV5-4 CATAQGINEKLFF
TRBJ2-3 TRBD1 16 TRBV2 CASNPWGTGGSDTQYF
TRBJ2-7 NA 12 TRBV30 CAWSNQGYEQYF
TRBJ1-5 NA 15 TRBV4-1 CASSQDSTVNQPQHF
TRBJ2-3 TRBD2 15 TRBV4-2 CASSQGLADTDTQYF
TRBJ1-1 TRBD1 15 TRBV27 CASSSRQGALTEAFF